This T cell receptor beta chain stems from a study of OX40 agonist ivuxolimab in advanced cancers. Study-level background: Under the entry rules, prior anti-PD-1, anti-PD-L1 or anti-CTLA-4 therapy was allowed, and roughly 43% had some. A partial response was reached by three patients: one with hepatocellular carcinoma and two with cutaneous melanoma. Study-level results: Among the nonresponders, some also had low normalized T-cell clonal expansion.

The CDR3 consists of 14 residues. The germline gives CDR1 SNHLY, CDR2 FYNNEI. The V end lost 3 bases, the J end lost 0 bases, and 9 bases lay between the germline ends. As concerns this clone: The target antigen is unknown.

TCRdb's table, derived via immunoSEQ multiplex PCR, lists solely in-frame clones and lacks some. The sample has about 64,000 clones, approximately 90% seen once; the top ten hold around 0.4%. Here the sequenced sample was CD4+ or CD8+ T cells sorted from blood, taken in a trial of the OX40 agonist ivuxolimab. The J gene is TRBJ2-7, the V gene TRBV2; D call uncertain. The sequence derives from an adult with an advanced solid tumor such as melanoma, head and neck, liver or kidney cancer. In DNA form, the CDR3 reads TGTGCCAGCAGTGACGCAAGATTCTCCTACGAGCAGTACTTC. It codes for CASSDARFSYEQYF. The variable domain in full, with the rest retrieved from reference TRBV2 and TRBJ2-7, is EPEVTQTPSHQVTQMGQEVILRCVPISNHLYFYWYRQILGQKVEFLVSFYNNEISEKSEIFDDQFSVERPDGSNFTLKIRSTKLEDSAMYFCASSDARFSYEQYFGPGTRLTVT.